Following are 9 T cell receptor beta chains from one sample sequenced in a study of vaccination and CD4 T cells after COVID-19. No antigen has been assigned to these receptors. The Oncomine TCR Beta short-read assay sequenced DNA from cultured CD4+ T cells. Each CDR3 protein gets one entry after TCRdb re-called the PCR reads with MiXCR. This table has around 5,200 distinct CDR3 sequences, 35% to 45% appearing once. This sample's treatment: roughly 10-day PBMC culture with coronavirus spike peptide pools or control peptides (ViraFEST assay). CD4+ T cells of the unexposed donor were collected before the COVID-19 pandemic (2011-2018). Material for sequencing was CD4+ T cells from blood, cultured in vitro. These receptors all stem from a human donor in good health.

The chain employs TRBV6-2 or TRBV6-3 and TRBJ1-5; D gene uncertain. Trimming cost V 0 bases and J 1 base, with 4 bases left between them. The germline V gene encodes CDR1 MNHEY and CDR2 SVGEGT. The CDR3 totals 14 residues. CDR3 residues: CASSYSGSNQPQHF. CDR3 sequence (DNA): TGTGCCAGCAGTTACTCAGGGAGCAATCAGCCCCAGCATTTT.

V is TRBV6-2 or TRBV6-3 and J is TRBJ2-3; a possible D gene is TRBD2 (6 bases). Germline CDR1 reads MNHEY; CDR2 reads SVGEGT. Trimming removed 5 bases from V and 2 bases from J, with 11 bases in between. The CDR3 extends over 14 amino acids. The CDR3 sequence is CASSPGTPTDTQYF. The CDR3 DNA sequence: TGTGCCAGCAGTCCCGGGACTCCCACAGATACGCAGTATTTT.

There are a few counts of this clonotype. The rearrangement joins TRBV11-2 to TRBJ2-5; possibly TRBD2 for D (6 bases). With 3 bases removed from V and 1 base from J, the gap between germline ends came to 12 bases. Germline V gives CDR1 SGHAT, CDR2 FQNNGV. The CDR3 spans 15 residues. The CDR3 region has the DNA TGTGCCAGCAGCTTTTCATTCGGGGGCCAAGAGACCCAGTACTTC. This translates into CASSFSFGGQETQYF.

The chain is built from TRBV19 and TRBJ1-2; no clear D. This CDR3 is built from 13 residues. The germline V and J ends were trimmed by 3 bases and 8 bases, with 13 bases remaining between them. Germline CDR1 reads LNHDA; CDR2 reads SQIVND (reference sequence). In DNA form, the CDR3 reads TGTGCCAGTAGTATTGAACTGGGGTACGGCTACACCTTC. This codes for CASSIELGYGYTF.

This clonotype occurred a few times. This chain's CDR3 is CASSLAHGGLGNQPQHF. As DNA, the CDR3 is TGTGCCAGCAGCTTAGCCCATGGGGGGCTCGGCAATCAGCCCCAGCATTTT. The gene calls are TRBV11-2 and TRBJ1-5, with D possibly being TRBD1 (6 bases). Germline V CDR1 and CDR2: SGHAT, FQNNGV. The CDR3 sequence is 17 residues long. V lost 1 base and J 2 bases, leaving 15 bases between the germline ends.

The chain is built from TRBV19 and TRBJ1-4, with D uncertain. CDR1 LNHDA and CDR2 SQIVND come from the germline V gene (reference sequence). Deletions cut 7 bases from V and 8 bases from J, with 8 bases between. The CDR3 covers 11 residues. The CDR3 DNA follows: TGTGCCAGTACCCCTGGGGAAAAACTGTTTTTT. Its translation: CASTPGEKLFF.

In DNA, the CDR3 is TGCGCCAGCAGCTTGAACCAGCCGGACGAGCAGTACTTC. Translated: CASSLNQPDEQYF. The genes are TRBV5-1 and TRBJ2-7, with no clear D. The CDR3 spans 13 residues. The V end was cut by 1 base, the J end by 5 bases, with 10 bases between. CDR1 and CDR2 (germline): SGHRS, YFSETQ.

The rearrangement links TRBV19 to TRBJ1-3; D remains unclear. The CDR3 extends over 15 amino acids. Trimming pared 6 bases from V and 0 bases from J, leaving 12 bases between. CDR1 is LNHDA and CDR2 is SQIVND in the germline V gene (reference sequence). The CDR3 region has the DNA TGTGCCAGTAGAGCACAGAGGGACTCTGGAAACACCATATATTTT. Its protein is CASRAQRDSGNTIYF. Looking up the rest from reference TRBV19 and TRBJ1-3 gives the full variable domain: DGGITQSPKYLFRKEGQNVTLSCEQNLNHDAMYWYRQDPGQGLRLIYYSQIVNDFQKGDIAEGYSVSREKKESFPLTVTSAQKNPTAFYLCASRAQRDSGNTIYFGEGSWLTVV.

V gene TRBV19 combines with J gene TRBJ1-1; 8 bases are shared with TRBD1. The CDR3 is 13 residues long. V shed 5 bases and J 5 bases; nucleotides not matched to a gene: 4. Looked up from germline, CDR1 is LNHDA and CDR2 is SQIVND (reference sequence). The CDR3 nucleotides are TGTGCCAGTAGTCCTACAGGGGGGACTGAAGCTTTCTTT. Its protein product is CASSPTGGTEAFF.